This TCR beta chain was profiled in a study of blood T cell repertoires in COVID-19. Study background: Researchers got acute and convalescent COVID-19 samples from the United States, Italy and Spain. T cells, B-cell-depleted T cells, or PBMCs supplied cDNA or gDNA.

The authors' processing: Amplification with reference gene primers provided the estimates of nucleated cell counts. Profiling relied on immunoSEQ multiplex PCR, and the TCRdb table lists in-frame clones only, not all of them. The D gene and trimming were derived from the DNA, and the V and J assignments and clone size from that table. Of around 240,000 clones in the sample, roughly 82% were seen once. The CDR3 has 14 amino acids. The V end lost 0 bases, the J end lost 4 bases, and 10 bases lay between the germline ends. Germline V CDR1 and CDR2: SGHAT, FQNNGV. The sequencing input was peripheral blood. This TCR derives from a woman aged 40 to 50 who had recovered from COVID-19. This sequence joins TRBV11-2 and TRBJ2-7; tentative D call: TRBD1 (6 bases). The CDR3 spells CASSLDRQGYEQYF. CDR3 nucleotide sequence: TGTGCCAGCAGCTTAGACAGGCAGGGGTACGAGCAGTACTTC.